The sequence of this T cell receptor beta chain was determined in a study of T cell repertoires in cytomegalovirus infection. Study-wide background: Selected CMV epitopes included recently identified HLA-C-restricted ones as well as well-studied HLA-B-restricted ones. Based on public TCR beta signatures, there were indications of CMV infection and of a matching HLA type. Study results and caveats: Summed frequency of public TCR beta families distinguished CMV carriers with the relevant HLA. Across the ex vivo response, the dominant clonotypes were HLA-C-restricted CMV-specific TCR beta clonotypes.

This CDR3 spans 15 amino acids. With V trimmed by 5 bases and J by 2 bases, 7 bases remained unmatched. Per the germline V gene, CDR1 is SGHTA and CDR2 is FQGNSA. Using its own MiXCR run on the reads, TCRdb lists one record per CDR3 protein. The profile covers some 560,000 distinct CDR3 sequences, with almost 40% appearing a single time and roughly 50% taken by the ten largest. This clonotype has only a few counts. The antigen is undetermined. The chain carries TRBV7-2 and TRBJ2-3; 7 nucleotides agree with TRBD1. The TCR originated in a human donor in good health (CMV status not recorded). Some clones in this sample may be carry-over from other donors' samples. The input for sequencing was cultured PBMCs, taken from culture after CMV antigen stimulation. The CDR3 region has the DNA TGTGCCAGCAGCCTGCGAGGGGGCCACACAGATACGCAGTATTTT. Its protein product is CASSLRGGHTDTQYF.